Here is one T cell receptor beta chain with its context. This sample was taken from a study of T cells after yellow fever vaccination. The overall study: Low-cell-number fractions underwent preparation using SMART-Seq v4 Ultra Low Input.

TCRdb passed the 5' RACE reads through MiXCR, listing each CDR3 protein once. The data show around 600,000 distinct CDR3 sequences, 12% seen once. This CDR3 is built from 15 residues. V lost 4 bases and J lost 0, with 12 bases in between. The germline gives CDR1 LNHNV, CDR2 YYDKDF (reference sequence). The clonotype was recovered from a man aged 30-40 years who received the YFV17D yellow fever vaccine. This sequence joins TRBV15 and TRBJ2-5; D is unresolved. The starting material was PBMCs, obtained on the day of the yellow fever booster vaccination. The CDR3 protein is CATSKRATYQETQYF. CDR3 coding DNA: TGTGCCACCAGCAAAAGAGCCACGTACCAAGAGACCCAGTACTTC.